The 32 T cell receptor beta chains reported below all come from one sample, sequenced in a study of T cells in Graves' hyperthyroidism and ophthalmopathy. Amplification of TCR beta CDR3 regions used RNA as the template. Primed by the HTBI set, a first-round RT-PCR was run on the TCR CDR3. TCRdb re-called the multiplex PCR reads with MiXCR, one entry per CDR3 protein. The table records around 600,000 distinct CDR3 sequences, approximately 42% of them present only once. Sequenced input: peripheral blood or thyroid tissue (not recorded which). Receptors were obtained from an adult man with Graves' disease, either hyperthyroidism or ophthalmopathy (not recorded which).

This clonotype occurred a few times. The chain has TRBV29-1 and TRBJ2-2, with 9 bases that match TRBD2. There are 16 residues in the CDR3. Trimming removed 4 bases from V and 2 bases from J; junction bases left unmatched: 8. Germline V gene data show CDR1 as SQVTM and CDR2 as ANQGSEA. The CDR3 bases are TGCAGCGTTGTTGGAGCGGGAGGAGAAAACACCGGGGAGCTGTTTTTT. Protein: CSVVGAGGENTGELFF.

This clonotype was seen only once. This sequence joins TRBV2 and TRBJ2-5; 8 nucleotides align to TRBD1. The CDR3 is made up of 15 amino acids. The J segment lost 4 bases and the V segment lost 6 bases, leaving 10 bases of the junction unmatched. Germline CDR1 SNHLY, CDR2 FYNNEI. The CDR3 loop is CASRETGVSGETQYF. The CDR3 DNA sequence: TGTGCCAGCAGAGAGACAGGGGTTTCTGGAGAGACCCAGTACTTC.

The chain carries TRBV20-1 and TRBJ1-2; D gene ambiguous. CDR3 length: 13 residues. The germline CDR1 and CDR2 sequences are DFQATT and SNEGSKA (reference sequence). Trimming stripped 0 bases from V and 7 bases from J, with 12 bases between. CDR3 DNA sequence: TGCAGTGCTAGAGATGGAGCAGACTCTGGCTACACCTTC. It translates to CSARDGADSGYTF.

The CDR3 region has the DNA TGTGCCAGCAGTCTCCCCGCCTTTGAAGCTTTCTTT. The encoded protein is CASSLPAFEAFF. The V gene is TRBV28, the J gene TRBJ1-1, with no clear D. Trimming left V 5 bases short and J 7 bases short, with 11 bases between. CDR3 size: 12 residues. Germline V gene data show CDR1 as MDHEN and CDR2 as SYDVKM.

The chain employs TRBV19 and TRBJ1-2, with 7 bases matching TRBD1. J gave up 10 bases and V 5 bases, and 7 bases lay outside the gene matches. The CDR3 runs to 12 residues. The germline V gene encodes CDR1 LNHDA and CDR2 SQIVND (reference sequence). CDR3 sequence: CASSARQGLYTF. The CDR3 region has the DNA TGTGCCAGTAGTGCCCGACAGGGACTCTACACCTTC.

The chain recombines TRBV20-1 with TRBJ2-2; D unresolved. The germline V and J ends were trimmed by 3 bases and 1 base, with 6 bases remaining between them. The CDR3 is 13 amino acids. Germline CDR1 DFQATT, CDR2 SNEGSKA (reference sequence). The CDR3 DNA is TGCAGTGCTAGTGAAGGGAACACCGGGGAGCTGTTTTTT. Translation: CSASEGNTGELFF.

On this clonotype: A read error may explain this, as a much larger clone is one base away. The genes are TRBV2 and TRBJ1-1, with D unclear. CDR3 size: 13 residues. Trimming shortened V by 11 bases and J by 1 base, and 14 bases separated the two germline ends. The germline V gene has CDR1 SNHLY and CDR2 FYNNEI. Here the CDR3 reads CAGRRAENTEAFF. As DNA, the CDR3 is TGTGCCGGCCGTCGAGCGGAGAACACTGAAGCTTTCTTT. The complete variable domain, with remaining parts taken from reference TRBV2 and TRBJ1-1, reads EPEVTQTPSHQVTQMGQEVILRCVPISNHLYFYWYRQILGQKVEFLVSFYNNEISEKSEIFDDQFSVERPDGSNFTLKIRSTKLEDSAMYFCAGRRAENTEAFFGQGTRLTVV.

V gene TRBV7-2 combines with J gene TRBJ2-2; the D gene could be TRBD1 or TRBD2 (5 bases each). Per the germline V gene, CDR1 is SGHTA and CDR2 is FQGNSA. V was cut by 3 bases and J by 3 bases, with 11 bases left in between. The CDR3 has 15 residues. CDR3 sequence (DNA): TGTGCCAGCAGCTTGGAGGCCAGGGACACCGGGGAGCTGTTTTTT. Its protein is CASSLEARDTGELFF.

A few counts support this clonotype. The chain recombines TRBV9 with TRBJ1-2; D not certain. Germline V gene lookup returns CDR1 SGDLS and CDR2 YYNGEE. Deletions cut 0 bases from V and 4 bases from J, with 7 bases between. The CDR3 is 13 amino acids. The chain's CDR3 is CASSVGGTYGYTF. The DNA for the CDR3 is TGTGCCAGCAGCGTAGGAGGAACCTATGGCTACACCTTC.

This clonotype was seen more than once but under ten times. This chain uses TRBV7-6 with TRBJ1-2; tentatively, D is TRBD1 (5 bases). The ends were cut back, 1 base at V and 2 bases at J, with 11 bases in the middle. Looked up from germline, CDR1 is SGHVS and CDR2 is FNYEAQ. This CDR3 region has 15 residues. CDR3 bases: TGTGCCAGCAGCTTAGGACAGCTGATAAACTATGGCTACACCTTC. Translating gives CASSLGQLINYGYTF.

A note on this clonotype: A much larger clone differs from this one at a single base, so this may be a read error. The V and J genes are TRBV29-1 and TRBJ1-2, with D possibly being TRBD1 (6 bases). V was trimmed by 4 bases and J by 5 bases, leaving 17 bases between them. This CDR3 spans 14 amino acids. Germline CDR1 and CDR2: SQVTM and ANQGSEA. The CDR3 DNA sequence: TGCAGCGTTGGAGGACCCACAGGGAATTATGGCTACACCTTC. Its translation is CSVGGPTGNYGYTF.

The sample holds a few counts of this clonotype. V and J are TRBV5-1 and TRBJ1-1; D may be TRBD1 (6 bases). This CDR3 is 13 amino acids long. Between the trimmed V and J ends, which lost 1 base and 8 bases, there was a span of 12 bases. Germline CDR1 and CDR2: SGHRS and YFSETQ. CDR3 protein: CASSLTDSTEAFF. DNA of the CDR3: TGCGCCAGCAGCTTGACGGACAGCACCGAAGCTTTCTTT.

J is TRBJ2-2 and V is TRBV29-1; D might be TRBD1 (5 bases). Germline assignment: CDR1 SQVTM and CDR2 ANQGSEA. The CDR3 is made up of 14 amino acids. V lost 4 bases and J 7 bases, leaving 16 bases between the germline ends. The CDR3 here is CSVGSGRVGGELFF. The CDR3 bases are TGCAGCGTTGGGTCAGGGCGAGTCGGCGGGGAGCTGTTTTTT.

This rearrangement joins TRBV2 to TRBJ1-2; D gene unclear. The CDR3 is 15 amino acids. The V and J ends lost 6 bases and 6 bases respectively, with 20 bases between them. The germline gives CDR1 SNHLY, CDR2 FYNNEI. CDR3 amino acids: CASSSPRSPRDGYTF. In DNA form, the CDR3 reads TGTGCCAGCAGCTCCCCCAGGAGCCCCAGAGATGGCTACACCTTC.

This clonotype was detected ten times or more. The CDR3 coding sequence is TGCGCCAGCAGTGATGCTCCTAGGACAGGGGGCTTCGAGCAGTACTTC. Protein product: CASSDAPRTGGFEQYF. The chain couples TRBV10-2 to TRBJ2-7, with 11 bases that match TRBD1. CDR3 size: 16 residues. Germline V CDR1 and CDR2: WSHSY, SAAADI. Unmatched junction bases numbered 10, after V lost 3 bases and J lost 6 bases.

The chain joins TRBV6-5 to TRBJ1-1, with no clear D. Germline CDR1 is MNHEY and CDR2 is SVGAGI. The CDR3 loop spans 13 amino acids. V lost 7 bases to trimming and J lost 1 base, with 10 bases between them. The CDR3 loop reads CASKGVGNTEAFF. In nucleotides, the CDR3 is TGTGCCAGCAAGGGAGTAGGGAACACTGAAGCTTTCTTT.

There are a few counts of this clonotype. The rearrangement links TRBV25-1 to TRBJ1-2, with D tentatively TRBD1 (6 bases). Per the germline V gene, CDR1 is MGHDK and CDR2 is SYGVNS. The CDR3 covers 16 residues. The V end lost 4 bases, the J end lost 4 bases, and 19 bases lay between the germline ends. This CDR3 reads CASSGGGLRDLYGYTF. In DNA form, the CDR3 reads TGTGCCAGCAGTGGGGGGGGCCTCCGGGACCTCTATGGCTACACCTTC.

V usage is TRBV7-2 and J usage is TRBJ2-5, with TRBD2 matching over 9 bases. The CDR3 has 16 amino acids. V shed 2 bases and J 4 bases; nucleotides not matched to a gene: 8. CDR1 and CDR2 (germline): SGHTA, FQGNSA. CDR3 region: CASSLLGGGARETQYF. The CDR3 DNA reads as TGTGCCAGCAGCTTACTGGGCGGGGGGGCCAGAGAGACCCAGTACTTC.

This chain uses TRBV14 with TRBJ1-1, with D unresolved. The CDR3 covers 14 residues. Trimming cost V 3 bases and J 1 base, with 9 bases left between them. Looked up from germline, CDR1 is SGHDN and CDR2 is FVKESK. The CDR3 reads CASSQSMGNTEAFF. The CDR3 DNA is TGTGCCAGCAGCCAGAGTATGGGGAACACTGAAGCTTTCTTT.

The chain couples TRBV5-1 to TRBJ1-4; D not resolved. Germline CDR1 SGHRS, CDR2 YFSETQ. The CDR3 sequence is 15 residues long. Trimming left V 2 bases short and J 0 bases short, with 8 bases between. CDR3 bases: TGCGCCAGCAGCTTCGGCGCGACAACTAATGAAAAACTGTTTTTT. This codes for CASSFGATTNEKLFF. Using reference TRBV5-1 and TRBJ1-4 for the parts outside the CDR3, the full variable domain is KAGVTQTPRYLIKTRGQQVTLSCSPISGHRSVSWYQQTPGQGLQFLFEYFSETQRNKGNFPGRFSGRQFSNSRSEMNVSTLELGDSALYLCASSFGATTNEKLFFGSGTQLSVL.

Comment on this clonotype: Its ends do not fully match the called genes, so a read error is possible. The rearrangement uses TRBV10-3 and TRBJ2-7; 10 positions agree with TRBD2. The germline V gene encodes CDR1 ENHRY and CDR2 SYGVKD. The CDR3 sequence is 16 residues long. CDR3 residues: CASSEGAGGPSREQYF. The CDR3 coding sequence is TGTGCCAGCAGTGAAGGAGCGGGAGGGCCCTCCCGGGAGCAGTACTTC.

This clonotype was counted ten times or more. The chain carries TRBV6-5 and TRBJ2-5; D gene ambiguous. CDR1 is MNHEY and CDR2 is SVGAGI in the germline V gene. The CDR3 totals 14 residues. The germline V and J ends were trimmed by 0 bases and 4 bases, with 9 bases remaining between them. CDR3 sequence reads: CASSYSAEGETQYF. CDR3 DNA sequence: TGTGCCAGCAGTTACTCGGCGGAAGGAGAGACCCAGTACTTC.

This clonotype was seen many times. The rearrangement joins TRBV2 to TRBJ2-7; D call uncertain. The V gene lost 7 bases and the J gene lost 3 bases, with 7 bases spanning the gap. Per germline, CDR1 SNHLY and CDR2 FYNNEI. This CDR3 is built from 11 residues. The CDR3 DNA is TGTGCCAGCACCCTCAACTACGAGCAGTACTTC. Protein: CASTLNYEQYF.

As for this clonotype: Germline and junction disagree at one end, which may indicate a read error. The chain is built from TRBV2 and TRBJ1-5, with D possibly TRBD1 on 6 matching bases. This CDR3 comprises 14 residues. Per germline, CDR1 SNHLY and CDR2 FYNNEI. The CDR3 bases are TGTGCCTGCAGTGCCACAGGGCCTGCCGGGCCCCAGCATTTT. This codes for CACSATGPAGPQHF.

This rearrangement joins TRBV10-3 to TRBJ2-5, with no clear D. The length of the CDR3 is 15 residues. Germline CDR1 reads ENHRY; CDR2 reads SYGVKD. V lost 6 bases to trimming and J lost 2 bases, with 16 bases between them. The CDR3, as DNA: TGTGCCATCAGCGTTGTTCCAGGATCACAAGAGACCCAGTACTTC. Its translation: CAISVVPGSQETQYF.

With respect to this clonotype: An end of the junction differs from the germline gene, which may be a read error. J is TRBJ1-5 and V is TRBV19; D remains unclear. CDR1 is LNHDA and CDR2 is SQIVND in the germline V gene (reference sequence). The CDR3 has 16 residues. The CDR3 loop reads CASSIAEAPRNQPQHF. CDR3 nucleotides: TGTGCCAGCAGTATAGCGGAGGCCCCCCGCAATCAGCCCCAGCATTTT.

The chain is built from TRBV7-9 and TRBJ1-2; the match to TRBD1 covers 10 bases. Germline V gene data show CDR1 as SEHNR and CDR2 as FQNEAQ (reference sequence). V shed 5 bases and J 4 bases; nucleotides not matched to a gene: 13. The CDR3 spans 17 residues. The CDR3 loop is CASSETGGVIEVYGYTF. CDR3 nucleotide sequence: TGTGCCAGCAGCGAGACAGGGGGCGTAATAGAAGTCTATGGCTACACCTTC.

This clonotype has a single count. The junction departs from the called germline gene at one end, perhaps through a read error. V and J are TRBV15 and TRBJ1-2; no definite D call. The CDR3 runs to 15 residues. Germline V gene lookup returns CDR1 LNHNV and CDR2 YYDKDF (reference sequence). The CDR3: CASSQDETTAYGYTF. CDR3 nucleotide sequence: TGTGCCAGCAGCCAAGATGAGACAACCGCCTATGGCTACACCTTC.

This clonotype has more than one count but fewer than ten. The V and J genes are TRBV5-1 and TRBJ1-2; a possible D gene is TRBD1 (6 bases). Deletions cut 6 bases from V and 5 bases from J, with 17 bases between. The CDR3 is 14 residues long. Germline V gives CDR1 SGHRS, CDR2 YFSETQ. Written as DNA, the CDR3 is TGCGCCAGCAACGCTGGGGGCAGCAAGTATGGCTACACCTTC. Residues: CASNAGGSKYGYTF.

Notes on this clonotype: As the CDR3 is not closed by the conserved phenylalanine or tryptophan, this likely results from a read error. Because the CDR3's place on the DNA is in doubt, the DNA is left out and the CDR3 is given as listed by TCRdb. The chain joins TRBV24-1 to TRBJ1-3. CDR1 and CDR2 (germline): KGHDR, SFDVKD. The CDR3 is 10 amino acids in total, end residues counted. The CDR3 protein is CATSDSTINY.

This chain links TRBV10-3 with TRBJ2-5, with 9 bases lining up with TRBD2. CDR3 size: 15 residues. Germline CDR1 reads ENHRY; CDR2 reads SYGVKD. V shed 0 bases and J 5 bases; nucleotides not matched to a gene: 4. DNA of the CDR3: TGTGCCATCAGTGAGTCACTAGCGGGTTGGGAGACCCAGTACTTC. Translated: CAISESLAGWETQYF.

Many counts were recorded for this clonotype. The chain recombines TRBV2 with TRBJ2-5; a possible D gene is TRBD2 (5 bases). The V and J ends lost 4 bases and 7 bases respectively, with 22 bases between them. The CDR3 length is 16 residues. Looked up from germline, CDR1 is SNHLY and CDR2 is FYNNEI. The CDR3 DNA reads TGTGCCAGCAGTGCCTTCCCCTTAGTTGGCGAGGGGACCCAGTACTTC. It translates to CASSAFPLVGEGTQYF.